The TCR beta chain described here comes from a study of beta chain features in type 1 diabetes. Study-level findings and limits: Shorter TCRB CDR3s, moderately but significantly so, were found in Type 1 diabetes patients in all four CD4+ subsets.

The entirety of the isolated RNA underwent reverse transcription, so expressed TCRB transcripts were sequenced. Here immunoSEQ multiplex PCR was the method, and the copy in TCRdb shows in-frame clones only, minus some. The profile shows some 240,000 clones, roughly 17% of them singletons. This clone was observed a few times. Its specificity is not known. The sample consisted of naive CD4+ T cells from blood. This clonotype originated in a man aged 25-45 years with type 1 diabetes.

The CDR3 sequence: CSVENRGLQAFF. CDR3 nucleotides: TGCAGCGTTGAGAACAGGGGGCTTCAAGCTTTCTTT. V gene TRBV29-1 combines with J gene TRBJ1-1, with 9 bases fitting TRBD1. Germline CDR1 SQVTM, CDR2 ANQGSEA. The CDR3 has 12 residues. Unmatched junction bases numbered 5, after V lost 3 bases and J lost 9 bases. The full variable domain, completed using reference TRBV29-1 and TRBJ1-1, is SAVISQKPSRDICQRGTSLTIQCQVDSQVTMMFWYRQQPGQSLTLIATANQGSEATYESGFVIDKFPISRPNLTFSTLTVSNMSPEDSSIYLCSVENRGLQAFFGQGTRLTVV.